Listed below are T cell receptor beta chains from one sample, sequenced in a study of neurological immune-mediated disorders. From the 5' RACE reads, TCRdb called clonotypes with MiXCR, one entry per CDR3 protein. The sample lists tens of thousands of distinct CDR3 sequences, less than 4.5% occurring once. The sequenced sample consisted of PBMCs. The receptors derive from a man under 40 with multiple sclerosis. The CDR3 runs from the conserved cysteine through the conserved F or W. The order of the fields is CDR3 protein, CDR3 DNA, V gene, J gene, D gene, clone size. The D gene is left open where the match is weak. Not all rows give a size; the values are once, few, many and, for expanded clones, a class.

CDR3 protein: CASSFGDTQYF
CDR3 DNA: TGCGCCAGCAGCTTCGGAGATACGCAGTATTTT
V gene: TRBV5-1
J gene: TRBJ2-3
D gene: NA
clone size: many

CDR3 protein: CASSYSWTAGELFF
CDR3 DNA: TGTGCCAGCAGTTACTCGTGGACAGCCGGGGAGCTGTTTTTT
V gene: TRBV6-6
J gene: TRBJ2-2
D gene: NA
clone size: many

CDR3 protein: CARNTISGGYTF
CDR3 DNA: TGTGCCAGAAACACAATTTCGGGAGGCTACACCTTC
V gene: TRBV6-2/TRBV6-3
J gene: TRBJ1-2
D gene: NA
clone size: many

CDR3 protein: CASSPAGAGEQYF
CDR3 DNA: TGTGCCAGCAGCCCCGCCGGGGCCGGCGAGCAGTACTTC
V gene: TRBV27
J gene: TRBJ2-7
D gene: NA
clone size: many

CDR3 protein: CATSDPRGSQETQYF
CDR3 DNA: TGTGCCACCAGTGACCCACGGGGGTCCCAAGAGACCCAGTACTTC
V gene: TRBV24-1
J gene: TRBJ2-5
D gene: NA
clone size: many

CDR3 protein: CASTDRGGGSKPQHF
CDR3 DNA: TGTGCCAGCACCGATCGAGGAGGGGGCAGCAAGCCCCAGCATTTT
V gene: TRBV12-3/TRBV12-4
J gene: TRBJ1-5
D gene: TRBD1
clone size: many

CDR3 protein: CASSLSDAGYTEAFF
CDR3 DNA: TGTGCCAGCAGTCTTTCGGATGCCGGCTACACTGAAGCTTTCTTT
V gene: TRBV6-5
J gene: TRBJ1-1
D gene: NA
clone size: many

CDR3 protein: CSVTTGYEQYF
CDR3 DNA: TGCAGCGTGACCACAGGCTACGAGCAGTACTTC
V gene: TRBV29-1
J gene: TRBJ2-7
D gene: NA
clone size: many

CDR3 protein: CSVEAETQYF
CDR3 DNA: TGCAGCGTTGAAGCAGAGACCCAGTACTTC
V gene: TRBV29-1
J gene: TRBJ2-5
D gene: NA
clone size: many

CDR3 protein: CASIRANTEAFF
CDR3 DNA: TGTGCCAGCATTCGGGCTAACACTGAAGCTTTCTTT
V gene: TRBV7-9
J gene: TRBJ1-1
D gene: NA
clone size: many

CDR3 protein: CASSVTKLGGYTF
CDR3 DNA: TGCGCCAGCAGCGTTACTAAGCTCGGGGGCTACACCTTC
V gene: TRBV5-1
J gene: TRBJ1-2
D gene: NA
clone size: many

CDR3 protein: CASHKDDPRGTQYF
CDR3 DNA: TGCGCCAGCCACAAAGACGACCCCCGGGGTACGCAGTATTTT
V gene: TRBV5-1
J gene: TRBJ2-3
D gene: NA
clone size: NA

CDR3 protein: CASRWGTDTQYF
CDR3 DNA: TGTGCCAGCAGATGGGGCACAGATACGCAGTATTTT
V gene: TRBV27
J gene: TRBJ2-3
D gene: NA
clone size: many

CDR3 protein: CASSLTSASNQPQNF
CDR3 DNA: TGTGCCAGCTCACTCACATCGGCCAGCAATCAGCCCCAGAATTTT
V gene: TRBV18
J gene: TRBJ1-5
D gene: NA
clone size: NA

CDR3 protein: CSATDRQGRNIQYF
CDR3 DNA: TGCAGTGCTACTGATAGACAGGGAAGAAACATTCAGTACTTC
V gene: TRBV20-1
J gene: TRBJ2-4
D gene: TRBD1
clone size: many

CDR3 protein: CASSLEGGTYEQYF
CDR3 DNA: TGCGCCAGCAGCTTGGAAGGCGGAACCTACGAGCAGTACTTC
V gene: TRBV5-1
J gene: TRBJ2-7
D gene: NA
clone size: many

CDR3 protein: CASSLMPGISYEQYF
CDR3 DNA: TGTGCCAGCAGCTTAATGCCAGGCATCTCCTACGAGCAGTACTTC
V gene: TRBV7-8
J gene: TRBJ2-7
D gene: NA
clone size: many

CDR3 protein: CASRSKQATGANVLTF
CDR3 DNA: TGTGCCAGCAGAAGTAAACAGGCTACTGGGGCCAACGTCCTGACTTTC
V gene: TRBV6-5
J gene: TRBJ2-6
D gene: NA
clone size: many

CDR3 protein: CASSQGAGQPQHF
CDR3 DNA: TGTGCCAGCTCACAGGGGGCTGGACAGCCCCAGCATTTT
V gene: TRBV18
J gene: TRBJ1-5
D gene: TRBD1
clone size: many

CDR3 protein: CASKANYGYTF
CDR3 DNA: TGTGCCAGCAAAGCTAACTATGGCTACACCTTC
V gene: TRBV27
J gene: TRBJ1-2
D gene: NA
clone size: NA

CDR3 protein: CASSSADRNLYGYTF
CDR3 DNA: TGTGCCAGTAGCTCGGCCGACAGGAACCTATATGGCTACACCTTC
V gene: TRBV5-6
J gene: TRBJ1-2
D gene: NA
clone size: NA

CDR3 protein: CSVPSAGYTF
CDR3 DNA: TGCAGCGTTCCTTCTGCTGGCTACACCTTC
V gene: TRBV29-1
J gene: TRBJ1-2
D gene: NA
clone size: many

CDR3 protein: CASSQTLNQPQHF
CDR3 DNA: TGTGCCAGCAGTCAGACATTAAATCAGCCCCAGCATTTT
V gene: TRBV12-3/TRBV12-4
J gene: TRBJ1-5
D gene: NA
clone size: many

CDR3 protein: CSVEESRARETQYF
CDR3 DNA: TGCAGCGTTGAAGAATCAAGAGCCCGGGAGACCCAGTACTTC
V gene: TRBV29-1
J gene: TRBJ2-5
D gene: NA
clone size: many

CDR3 protein: CASSQVGKGYEQYF
CDR3 DNA: TGTGCCAGCAGCCAAGTCGGAAAGGGCTACGAGCAGTACTTC
V gene: TRBV3-1
J gene: TRBJ2-7
D gene: NA
clone size: few

CDR3 protein: CASSLNLQETQYF
CDR3 DNA: TGTGCCAGCAGCTTAAACTTACAAGAGACCCAGTACTTC
V gene: TRBV7-9
J gene: TRBJ2-5
D gene: NA
clone size: many

CDR3 protein: CASSLDRRPTDTQYF
CDR3 DNA: TGTGCCAGCAGTTTGGATCGGCGGCCCACAGATACGCAGTATTTT
V gene: TRBV12-3/TRBV12-4
J gene: TRBJ2-3
D gene: NA
clone size: few

CDR3 protein: CSVELGGGYTF
CDR3 DNA: TGCAGCGTTGAATTGGGGGGCGGCTACACCTTC
V gene: TRBV29-1
J gene: TRBJ1-2
D gene: NA
clone size: many